Sequencing of this TCR beta chain was carried out in a study of blood T cells in healthy people across ages. Germline assignment: CDR1 MDHEN and CDR2 SYDVKM. The length of the CDR3 is 14 residues. V was shortened by 6 bases and J by 0 bases, with 11 bases between the two germline ends. Study outcomes and limitations: Expanded clonotype shifts may have been confounded, as the donors had an unknown CMV status.

The authors ran a second PCR of 7 to 11 cycles using a sample-barcoded 5' primer and a J-beta primer mix. Each cDNA molecule received a tag from a template-switch adaptor that had 12 random nucleotides. TCRdb redid the calling of the 5' RACE reads with MiXCR, one entry per CDR3 protein. Among some 1.8 million distinct CDR3 sequences listed, approximately 40% were seen once. Samples had at least 7 million PBMCs isolated from them. A word on this clonotype: Its antigen is still unknown.

This TCR was sampled from a human donor in good health. The gene calls are TRBV28 and TRBJ1-1, with D tentatively TRBD1 (5 bases). The sequenced material came from blood. The CDR3 here is CASRIRVMNTEAFF. Written as DNA, the CDR3 is TGTGCCAGCAGGATCAGGGTTATGAACACTGAAGCTTTCTTT.